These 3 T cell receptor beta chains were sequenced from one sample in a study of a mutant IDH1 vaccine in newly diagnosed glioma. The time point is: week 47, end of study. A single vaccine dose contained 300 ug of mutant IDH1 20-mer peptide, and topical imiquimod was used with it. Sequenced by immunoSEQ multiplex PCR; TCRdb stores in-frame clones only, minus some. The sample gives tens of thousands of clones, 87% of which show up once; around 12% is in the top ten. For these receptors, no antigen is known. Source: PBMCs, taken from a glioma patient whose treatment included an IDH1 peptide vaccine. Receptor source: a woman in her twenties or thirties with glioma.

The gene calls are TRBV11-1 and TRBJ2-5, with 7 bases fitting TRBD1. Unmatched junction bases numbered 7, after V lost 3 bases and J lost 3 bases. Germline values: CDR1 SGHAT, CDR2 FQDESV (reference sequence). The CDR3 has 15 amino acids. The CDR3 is CASSFPWTGEETQYF. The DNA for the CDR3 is TGTGCCAGCAGCTTTCCATGGACAGGAGAAGAGACCCAGTACTTC.

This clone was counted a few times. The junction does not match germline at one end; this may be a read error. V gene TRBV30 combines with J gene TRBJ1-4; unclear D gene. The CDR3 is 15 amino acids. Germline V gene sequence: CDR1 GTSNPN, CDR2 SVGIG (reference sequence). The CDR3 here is CAWSVGHSPNEKLFF. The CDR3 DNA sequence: TGTGCCTGGAGTGTAGGGCACAGCCCTAACGAAAAACTGTTTTTT. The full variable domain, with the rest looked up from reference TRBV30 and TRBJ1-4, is SQTIHQWPATLVQPVGSPLSLECTVEGTSNPNLYWYRQAAGRGLQLLFYSVGIGQISSEVPQNLSASRPQDRQFILSSKKLLLSDSGFYLCAWSVGHSPNEKLFFGSGTQLSVL.

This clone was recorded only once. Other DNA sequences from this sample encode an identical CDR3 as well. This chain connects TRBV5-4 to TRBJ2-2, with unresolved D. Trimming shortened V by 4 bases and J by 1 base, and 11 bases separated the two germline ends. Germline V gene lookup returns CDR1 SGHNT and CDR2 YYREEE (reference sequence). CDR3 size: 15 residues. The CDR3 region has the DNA TGTGCCAGCAGCCTGGGAACTTTGAACACCGGGGAGCTGTTTTTT. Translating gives CASSLGTLNTGELFF.